A selection of T cell receptor beta chains follows, all from one sample in a study of blood T cells in healthy people across ages. TCRdb redid the calling of the 5' RACE reads with MiXCR, one entry per CDR3 protein. The table lists 700,000 to 850,000 distinct CDR3 sequences, about 53% of them singletons, with roughly 37% in the top ten. Material for sequencing was blood. Receptors were obtained from a man at least 80 years old in good health. Both conserved end residues are part of each CDR3. The listing skips clone size in some rows; elsewhere it reads once, few, many or a size class.

TRBJ2-3,TRBV6-1,few,CASMGPVGLADTQYF
TRBJ2-1,TRBV6-2/TRBV6-3,NA,CASNERGGYYNEQFF
TRBJ2-7,TRBV7-2,NA,CASRYDGRSSYEQYF
TRBJ2-4,TRBV11-2,NA,CASSWHEGLAKNIQYF
TRBJ2-3,TRBV9,many,CASSVRGSIPDTQYF
TRBJ2-3,TRBV10-3,NA,CAMGGGFTDTQYF
TRBJ2-7,TRBV4-1,many,CASTRGIGYEQYF
TRBJ1-2,TRBV11-1,NA,CASSAGQGIYGYTF
TRBJ2-1,TRBV6-5,NA,CASSFSPPGQGVYNEQFF
TRBJ2-1,TRBV7-9,NA,CASSPPRGMWHNEQFF
TRBJ2-1,TRBV6-2/TRBV6-3,NA,CASSWRGRNEQFF
TRBJ1-2,TRBV6-6,NA,CASSSRTGTYGYTF
TRBJ2-5,TRBV9,NA,CASSVRGQGAETQYF
TRBJ2-3,TRBV20-1,few,CSARPLFPRGVSTDTQYF
TRBJ1-6,TRBV12-3/TRBV12-4,NA,CASIGGTSYNSPLHF
TRBJ2-5,TRBV6-6,few,CASSYRAQETQYF
TRBJ2-7,TRBV20-1,NA,CSARDRVAGAYEQYF
TRBJ1-4,TRBV6-1,NA,CASSPGQAEKLFF
TRBJ1-2,TRBV12-3/TRBV12-4,few,CASSRRQVGYGYTF
TRBJ2-7,TRBV5-6,many,CASSLALGFLEQYF
TRBJ1-4,TRBV20-1,NA,CSARAGDRGLGSAFF
TRBJ2-5,TRBV11-2,NA,CASSLSPRSPQTQYF
TRBJ2-3,TRBV6-6,NA,CASSHPGLAGEHRYAYF
TRBJ2-7,TRBV7-9,NA,CASSLSTGFYEQYF
TRBJ2-4,TRBV12-3/TRBV12-4,few,CASSPGSGGRAKNIQYF
TRBJ1-1,TRBV5-1,NA,CASSFKDTEAFF
TRBJ2-7,TRBV6-6,few,CASSYSAGTYEQYF
TRBJ1-3,TRBV12-3/TRBV12-4,once,CASSFSIPSGNTIYF
TRBJ2-3,TRBV7-9,NA,CASSFKGPTSTDTQYF
TRBJ2-3,TRBV21-1,NA,CASSLHPSLAGERYRRGGDAYF
TRBJ1-4,TRBV7-2,few,CASSATGGREKLFF
TRBJ2-3,TRBV10-1,NA,CASSESLSRLAGEERYAYF